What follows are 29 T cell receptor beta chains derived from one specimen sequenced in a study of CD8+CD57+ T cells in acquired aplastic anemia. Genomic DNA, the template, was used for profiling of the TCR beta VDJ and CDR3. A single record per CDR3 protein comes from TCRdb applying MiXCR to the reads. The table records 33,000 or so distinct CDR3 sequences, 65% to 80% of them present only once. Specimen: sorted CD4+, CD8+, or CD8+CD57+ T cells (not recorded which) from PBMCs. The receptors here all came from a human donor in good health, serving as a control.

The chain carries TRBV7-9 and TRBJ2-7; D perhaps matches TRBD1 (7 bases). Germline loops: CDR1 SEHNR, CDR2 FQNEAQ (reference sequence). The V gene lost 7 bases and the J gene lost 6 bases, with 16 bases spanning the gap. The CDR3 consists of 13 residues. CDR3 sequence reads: CASTPRQGGEQYF. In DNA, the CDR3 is TGTGCCAGCACCCCACGACAGGGAGGCGAGCAGTACTTC.

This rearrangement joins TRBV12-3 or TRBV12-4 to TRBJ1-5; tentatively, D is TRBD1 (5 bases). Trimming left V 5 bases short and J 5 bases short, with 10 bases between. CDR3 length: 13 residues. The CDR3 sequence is CASSRQKDQPQHF. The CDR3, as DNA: TGTGCCAGCAGTAGACAGAAGGATCAGCCCCAGCATTTT.

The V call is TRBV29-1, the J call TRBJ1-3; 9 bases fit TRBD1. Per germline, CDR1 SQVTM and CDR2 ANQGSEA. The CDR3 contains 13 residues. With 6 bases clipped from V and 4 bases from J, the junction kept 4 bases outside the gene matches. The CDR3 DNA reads TGCAGCGTGGGACAGGGCGGGGGAAACACCATATATTTT. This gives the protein CSVGQGGGNTIYF.

CDR3 sequence reads: CASSPGPVQETQYF. DNA for the CDR3: TGTGCCAGTAGCCCGGGACCGGTACAAGAGACCCAGTACTTC. The chain joins TRBV19 to TRBJ2-5; D could derive from TRBD1 or TRBD2 (5 bases each). CDR1 LNHDA and CDR2 SQIVND come from the germline V gene (reference sequence). V lost 6 bases, J lost 2 bases, and 13 bases lay in between. There are 14 residues in the CDR3.

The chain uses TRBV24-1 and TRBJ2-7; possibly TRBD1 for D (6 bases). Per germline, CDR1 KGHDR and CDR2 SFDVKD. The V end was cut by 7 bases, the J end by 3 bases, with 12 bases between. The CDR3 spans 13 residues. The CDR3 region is CATRDRGYYEQYF. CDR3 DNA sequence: TGTGCCACCAGGGACAGAGGTTACTACGAGCAGTACTTC.

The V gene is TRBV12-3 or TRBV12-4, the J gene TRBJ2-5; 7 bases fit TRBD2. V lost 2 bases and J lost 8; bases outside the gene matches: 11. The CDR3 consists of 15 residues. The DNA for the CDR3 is TGTGCCAGCAGTTTAACGGGAGGACCGGCGGTTACCCAGTACTTC. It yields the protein CASSLTGGPAVTQYF.

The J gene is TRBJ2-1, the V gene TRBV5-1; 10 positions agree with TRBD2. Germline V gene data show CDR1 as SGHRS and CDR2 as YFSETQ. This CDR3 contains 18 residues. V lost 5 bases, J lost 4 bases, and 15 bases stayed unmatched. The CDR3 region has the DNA TGCGCCAGCAGATCGGTAGCGGGGGGCCCAGAATATTACAATGAGCAGTTCTTC. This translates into CASRSVAGGPEYYNEQFF.

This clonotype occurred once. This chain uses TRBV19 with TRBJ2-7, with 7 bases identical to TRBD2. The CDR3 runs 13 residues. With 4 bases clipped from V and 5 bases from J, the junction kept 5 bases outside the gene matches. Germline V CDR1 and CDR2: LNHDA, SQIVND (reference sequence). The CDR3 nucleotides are TGTGCCAGTAGTAGCGGGGGTATCGACGAGCAGTACTTC. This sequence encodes CASSSGGIDEQYF.

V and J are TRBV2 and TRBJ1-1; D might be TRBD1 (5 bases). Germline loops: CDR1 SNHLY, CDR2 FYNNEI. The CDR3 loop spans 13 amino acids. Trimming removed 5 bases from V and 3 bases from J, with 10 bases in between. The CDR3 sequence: CASSSDSDTEAFF. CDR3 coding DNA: TGTGCCAGCAGTTCAGACAGCGACACTGAAGCTTTCTTT.

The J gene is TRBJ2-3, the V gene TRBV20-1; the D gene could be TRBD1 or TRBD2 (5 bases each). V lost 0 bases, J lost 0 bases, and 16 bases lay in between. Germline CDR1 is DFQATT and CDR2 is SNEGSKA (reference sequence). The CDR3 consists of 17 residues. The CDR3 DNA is TGCAGTGCTAGAGATGGGAATTGGGGGTCGAGCACAGATACGCAGTATTTT. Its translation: CSARDGNWGSSTDTQYF.

CDR3 protein: CSVVEYEQYF. The CDR3 region has the DNA TGCAGCGTTGTAGAATACGAGCAGTACTTC. This rearrangement joins TRBV29-1 to TRBJ2-5; D ambiguous. Judging by the DNA end, TRBJ2-7 fits better; the J call may be wrong. Germline-derived CDR1 and CDR2 are SQVTM and ANQGSEA. The CDR3 spans 10 residues.

The CDR3 region is CASSYSSGGSFADQYF. The CDR3, as DNA: TGTGCCAGCAGTTACTCTAGCGGGGGGTCTTTTGCGGACCAGTACTTC. The chain recombines TRBV6-2 or TRBV6-3 with TRBJ2-5; 10 bases are a match to TRBD2. V lost 0 bases, J lost 10 bases, and 11 bases stayed unmatched. Germline lookup yields CDR1 MNHEY and CDR2 SVGEGT. This CDR3 is built from 16 residues.

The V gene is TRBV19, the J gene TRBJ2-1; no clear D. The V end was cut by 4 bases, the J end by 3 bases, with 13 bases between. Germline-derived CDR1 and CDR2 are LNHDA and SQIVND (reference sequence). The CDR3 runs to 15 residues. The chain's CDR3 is CASSRAGTHYNEQFF. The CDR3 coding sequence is TGTGCCAGTAGTAGGGCAGGCACCCACTACAATGAGCAGTTCTTC.

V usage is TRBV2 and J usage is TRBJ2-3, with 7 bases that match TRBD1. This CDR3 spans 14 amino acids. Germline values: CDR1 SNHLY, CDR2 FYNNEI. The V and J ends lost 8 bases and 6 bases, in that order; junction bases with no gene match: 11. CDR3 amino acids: CASSRGRAMDTQYF. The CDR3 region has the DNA TGTGCCAGCTCGAGGGGGCGGGCTATGGATACGCAGTATTTT.

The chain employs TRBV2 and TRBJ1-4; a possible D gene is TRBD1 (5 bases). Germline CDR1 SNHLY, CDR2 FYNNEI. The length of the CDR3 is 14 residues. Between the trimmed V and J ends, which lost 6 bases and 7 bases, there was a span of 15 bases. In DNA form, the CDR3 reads TGTGCCAGCAGGCCTCCTGGGGGAGCTGAAAAACTGTTTTTT. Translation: CASRPPGGAEKLFF.

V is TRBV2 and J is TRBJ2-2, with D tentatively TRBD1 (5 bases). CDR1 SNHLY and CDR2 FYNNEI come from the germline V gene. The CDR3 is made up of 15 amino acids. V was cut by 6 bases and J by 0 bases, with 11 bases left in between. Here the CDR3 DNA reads TGTGCCAGCAGCCTCAGGACATCGAACACCGGGGAGCTGTTTTTT. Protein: CASSLRTSNTGELFF.

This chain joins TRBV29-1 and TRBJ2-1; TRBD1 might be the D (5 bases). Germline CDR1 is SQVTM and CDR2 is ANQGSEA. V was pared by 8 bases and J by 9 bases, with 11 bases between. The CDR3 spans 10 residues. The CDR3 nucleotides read TGCAGCTGGGGCGGTCCTGAGCAGTTCTTC. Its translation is CSWGGPEQFF.

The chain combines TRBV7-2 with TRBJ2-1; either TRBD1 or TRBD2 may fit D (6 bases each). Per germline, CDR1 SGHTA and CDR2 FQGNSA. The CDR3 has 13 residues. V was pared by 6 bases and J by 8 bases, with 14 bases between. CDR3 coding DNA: TGTGCCAGCAGATCCGGGGGCGGCGATGAGCAGTTCTTC. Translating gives CASRSGGGDEQFF.

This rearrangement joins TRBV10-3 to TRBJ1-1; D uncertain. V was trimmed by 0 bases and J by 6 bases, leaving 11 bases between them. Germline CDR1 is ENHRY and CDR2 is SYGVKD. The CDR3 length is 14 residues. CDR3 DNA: TGTGCCATCAGTGAGTCGTTGGGGATACCTGAAGCTTTCTTT. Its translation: CAISESLGIPEAFF.

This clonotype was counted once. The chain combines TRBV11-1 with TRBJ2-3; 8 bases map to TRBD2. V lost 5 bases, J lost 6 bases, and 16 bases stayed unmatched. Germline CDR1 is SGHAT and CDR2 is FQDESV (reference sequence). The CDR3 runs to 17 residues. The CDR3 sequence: CASSPLAGRGQRDTQYF. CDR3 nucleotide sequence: TGTGCCAGCAGCCCCCTAGCGGGCAGGGGCCAAAGGGATACGCAGTATTTT.

The CDR3 DNA sequence: TGCAGCGTTGTTCGGGACACAGTTGGCTACACCTTC. This encodes CSVVRDTVGYTF. The J gene is TRBJ1-2, the V gene TRBV29-1; D may be TRBD1 (6 bases). Between the trimmed V and J ends, which lost 4 bases and 7 bases, there was a span of 13 bases. This CDR3 region has 12 residues. Germline V CDR1 and CDR2: SQVTM, ANQGSEA.

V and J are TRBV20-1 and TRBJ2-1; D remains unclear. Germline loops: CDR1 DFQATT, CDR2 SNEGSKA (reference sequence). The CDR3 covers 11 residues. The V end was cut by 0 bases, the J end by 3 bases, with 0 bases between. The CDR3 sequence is CSARDYNEQFF. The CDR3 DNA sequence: TGCAGTGCTAGAGACTACAATGAGCAGTTCTTC.

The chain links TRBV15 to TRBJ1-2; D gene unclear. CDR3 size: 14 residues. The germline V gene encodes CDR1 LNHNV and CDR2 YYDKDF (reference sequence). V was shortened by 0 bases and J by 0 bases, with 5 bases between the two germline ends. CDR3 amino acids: CATSRDTANYGYTF. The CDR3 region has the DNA TGTGCCACCAGCAGAGATACAGCTAACTATGGCTACACCTTC.

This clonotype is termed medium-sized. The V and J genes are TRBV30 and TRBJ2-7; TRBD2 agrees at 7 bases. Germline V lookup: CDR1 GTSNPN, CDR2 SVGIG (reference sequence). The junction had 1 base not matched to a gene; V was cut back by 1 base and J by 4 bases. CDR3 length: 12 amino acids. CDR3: CAWSEREYEQYF. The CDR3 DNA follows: TGTGCCTGGAGTGAGCGGGAATACGAGCAGTACTTC.

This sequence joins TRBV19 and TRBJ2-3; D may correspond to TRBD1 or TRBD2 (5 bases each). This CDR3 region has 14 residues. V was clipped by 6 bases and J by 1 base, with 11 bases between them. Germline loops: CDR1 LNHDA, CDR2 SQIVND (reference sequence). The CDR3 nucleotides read TGTGCCAGTAGAACGAGGGGCGGCACAGATACGCAGTATTTT. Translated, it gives CASRTRGGTDTQYF.

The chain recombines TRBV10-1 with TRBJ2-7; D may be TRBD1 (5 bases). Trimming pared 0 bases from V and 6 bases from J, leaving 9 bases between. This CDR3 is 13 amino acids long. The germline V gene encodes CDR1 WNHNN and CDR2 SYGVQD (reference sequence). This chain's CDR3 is CASSESPGFEQYF. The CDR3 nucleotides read TGCGCCAGCAGTGAGTCACCAGGGTTCGAGCAGTACTTC.

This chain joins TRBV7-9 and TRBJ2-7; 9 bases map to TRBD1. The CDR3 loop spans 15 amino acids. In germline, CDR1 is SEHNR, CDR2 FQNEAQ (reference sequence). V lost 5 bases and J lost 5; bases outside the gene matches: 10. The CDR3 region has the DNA TGTGCCAGCAGCCCCCCCGGGACAGGGATCCACGAGCAGTACTTC. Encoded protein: CASSPPGTGIHEQYF.

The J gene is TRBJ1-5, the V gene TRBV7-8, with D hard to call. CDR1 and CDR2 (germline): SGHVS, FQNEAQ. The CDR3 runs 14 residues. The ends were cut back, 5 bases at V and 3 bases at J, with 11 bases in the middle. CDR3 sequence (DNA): TGTGCCAGCAGCCTCGAAAGCTTCAATCAGCCCCAGCATTTT. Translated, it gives CASSLESFNQPQHF.

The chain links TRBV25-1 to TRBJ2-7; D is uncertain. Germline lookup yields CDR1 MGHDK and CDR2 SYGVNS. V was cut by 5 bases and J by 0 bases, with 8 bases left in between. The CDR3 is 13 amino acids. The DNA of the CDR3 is TGTGCCAGCAGTTCGGGCAACTCCTACGAGCAGTACTTC. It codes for CASSSGNSYEQYF.